These T cell receptor beta chains were read from a single sample in a study of human T cells and chemical hapten exposure. TCRdb passed the RACE reads through MiXCR, listing each CDR3 protein once. Among approximately 57,000 distinct CDR3 sequences listed, 9.5% to 10% were seen once. The sequences come from whole blood, collected in connection with sensitization to the hapten diphenylcyclopropenone (DPC). These receptors were obtained from a man aged 35 to 55 with alopecia areata. Some clones in this sample may be carry-over from other donors' samples. CDR3s include the opening cysteine and the closing phenylalanine or tryptophan. A D gene is named only where the DNA matches it firmly. Some rows mark clone size as missing; the rest say once, few, many or name a class of expanded clone.

v_gene	abundance	d_gene	j_gene	CDR3nt	CDR3aa
TRBV28	-	-	TRBJ1-6	TGTGCCAGCAGTTCAGCGGGAAGGGAATCACCCCTCCACTTT	CASSSAGRESPLHF
TRBV28	few	TRBD1	TRBJ2-7	TGTGCCAGCAGTTTGCCAGGGGGCAGGGAGCAGTACTTC	CASSLPGGREQYF
TRBV5-5	-	TRBD2	TRBJ2-1	TGTGCCACCTCCGGACTAGACTCTATTGAGCAGTTCTTC	CATSGLDSIEQFF
TRBV9	-	TRBD2	TRBJ2-1	TGTGCCAGCAGGGGGACTAGCGGGAGTAAGGATGAGCAGTTCTTC	CASRGTSGSKDEQFF
TRBV5-1	few	TRBD2	TRBJ2-3	TGCGCCAGCAGCTTGGTCCTAGCGGGAGTAGATACGCAGTATTTT	CASSLVLAGVDTQYF
TRBV28	many	TRBD2	TRBJ2-7	TGTGCCAGCAGTTACCGAATCAGCGGGAGGGCCGCTCATTTGAACGAGCAGTACTTC	CASSYRISGRAAHLNEQYF
TRBV13	-	-	TRBJ2-7	TGTGCCAGCAGCTTAGCGCGGGGTAGCGAGCAGTACTTC	CASSLARGSEQYF
TRBV20-1	many	-	TRBJ1-1	TGCAGTGCTAGTCAACAGGGGAACACTGAAGCTTTCTTT	CSASQQGNTEAFF
TRBV6-2/TRBV6-3	many	-	TRBJ1-1	TGTGCCAGCAGTTACGCGGAAACTGAAGCTTTCTTT	CASSYAETEAFF
TRBV20-1	many	TRBD2	TRBJ2-3	TGCAGTGCGCGACTAGCGGGAGCAGGGCACGCAGATACGCAGTATTTT	CSARLAGAGHADTQYF
TRBV7-9	many	TRBD2	TRBJ2-5	TGTGCCAGCAGCTCCCCGGGACTAGCGGGAGAGACCCAGTACTTC	CASSSPGLAGETQYF
TRBV7-9	many	TRBD2	TRBJ2-3	TGTGCCAGCAGCCTGTTAGCGGGAGGGACAGATACGCAGTATTTT	CASSLLAGGTDTQYF
TRBV6-6	-	-	TRBJ1-1	TGTGCCAGCAGTTACCAGGACAACCTTGAAGCTTTCTTT	CASSYQDNLEAFF
TRBV7-3	few	-	TRBJ2-7	TGTGCCAGCAGCTTGGGACCTGCAAGGGAGCAGTACTTC	CASSLGPAREQYF
TRBV24-1	medium-sized	-	TRBJ1-1	TGTGCCACCAGTGATTCTACAGGGAACACTGAAGCTTTCTTT	CATSDSTGNTEAFF
TRBV5-1	few	TRBD1	TRBJ2-2	TGCGCCAGCAGATACCAGGGGGCAACCGGGGAGCTGTTTTTT	CASRYQGATGELFF
TRBV10-2	-	-	TRBJ2-1	TGCGCCAGCAGTGTCCAAGGACGGGGGATCCATGAGCAGTTCTTC	CASSVQGRGIHEQFF
TRBV28	-	TRBD2	TRBJ2-7	TGTGCCAGCAGTCCCAGTATAGGAGCGGGAGGCCCCTACGAGCAGTACTTC	CASSPSIGAGGPYEQYF
TRBV20-1	many	TRBD1	TRBJ1-5	TGCAGTGCTAGAGGGGTTTCGGGGACAGTAGCTCGCAATCAGCCCCAGCATTTT	CSARGVSGTVARNQPQHF
TRBV28	once	TRBD1	TRBJ1-1	TGTGCCAGCAGTCCTGGCCTGACAGGGGGAAAAGCTTTCTTT	CASSPGLTGGKAFF
TRBV12-3/TRBV12-4	few	-	TRBJ2-1	TGTGCCAGCAGTTTCCTACTACGGAATGAGCAGTTCTTC	CASSFLLRNEQFF
TRBV7-2	-	-	TRBJ1-2	TGTGCCAGCACCTTTAGGTCTCCTTATGGCTACACCTTC	CASTFRSPYGYTF
TRBV2	many	-	TRBJ1-4	TGTGCCAGCAAGGTATCGAGAAATGAAAAACTGTTTTTT	CASKVSRNEKLFF
TRBV29-1	many	TRBD1	TRBJ2-5	TGCAGCGTTGACCAGACAGGGGGAGAGACCCAGTACTTC	CSVDQTGGETQYF
TRBV5-1	-	-	TRBJ2-2	TGCGCCAGCAGCCCCCGATCAGGCAGGGACGGGGAGCTGTTTTTT	CASSPRSGRDGELFF
TRBV29-1	few	TRBD2	TRBJ2-1	TGCAGCGCCCTAGCGGGAGTAGGGAATGAGCAGTTCTTC	CSALAGVGNEQFF
TRBV7-9	-	TRBD1	TRBJ1-2	TGTGCCAGCAGCTTGAACAGGGGGCAAAGCGGCTACACCTTC	CASSLNRGQSGYTF
TRBV28	-	TRBD1	TRBJ1-2	TGTGCCAGCAGCCCTAGTTCAGGGGGCCGAGGCTACACCTTC	CASSPSSGGRGYTF
TRBV2	few	TRBD2	TRBJ2-1	TGTGCCAGCAGTGCCCCTGGGAGGGCCCCCTCCAATGAGCAGTTCTTC	CASSAPGRAPSNEQFF
TRBV14	few	-	TRBJ2-2	TGTGCCAGCAGCCAAGATAGTTTCACCGGGGAGCTGTTTTTT	CASSQDSFTGELFF
TRBV27	many	-	TRBJ2-1	TGTGCCAGCGGCCGTCGATCGGCCTACAATGAGCAGTTCTTC	CASGRRSAYNEQFF
TRBV7-3	-	-	TRBJ2-5	TGTGCCAGCAGCTTAGACGGCCCTCCGGAGACCCAGTACTTC	CASSLDGPPETQYF
TRBV7-9	-	-	TRBJ2-6	TGTGCCAGCAGCTCCGGGACTGCCTCTGGGGCCAACGTCCTGACTTTC	CASSSGTASGANVLTF
TRBV10-2	-	TRBD2	TRBJ2-1	TGCGCCAGCAAGCCAGCGGGGCCCACGAGGGAGCAGTTCTTC	CASKPAGPTREQFF
TRBV7-2	-	-	TRBJ2-2	TGTGCCAGCAGCTTACAATCGACAGCAACCGGGGAGCTGTTTTTT	CASSLQSTATGELFF
TRBV5-1	-	TRBD1	TRBJ2-1	TGCGCCAGCAGCTTTTTTGACAGGGACCATGAGCAGTTCTTC	CASSFFDRDHEQFF
TRBV6-2/TRBV6-3	many	-	TRBJ2-7	TGTGCCAGCAGTCCGCACACCGATAGAGGCTACGAGCAGTACTTC	CASSPHTDRGYEQYF